This paragraph reports one T cell receptor beta chain. The study profiled TCR beta VDJ and CDR3 using genomic DNA as template. TCRdb re-called the reads through MiXCR, storing one row per CDR3 protein. Of roughly 250,000 distinct CDR3 sequences listed, approximately 82% were seen once; the top ten hold roughly two fifths. The data belong to a study of CD8+CD57+ T cells in acquired aplastic anemia. Before being chosen for sequencing, patients had shown CD8+CD57+ cell expansion by flow cytometry. Germline CDR1 ENHRY, CDR2 SYGVKD. CDR3 length equals 14 residues. Trimming shortened V by 10 bases and J by 1 base, and 15 bases separated the two germline ends.

This sequence originates from a human donor with aplastic anemia. The rearrangement links TRBV10-3 to TRBJ2-3; D is possibly TRBD2 (5 bases). Sequencing used sorted CD4+, CD8+, or CD8+CD57+ T cells (not recorded which) from PBMCs. This CDR3 reads CATEASGGTDTQYF. CDR3 coding DNA: TGTGCCACCGAAGCGAGCGGCGGCACAGATACGCAGTATTTT.